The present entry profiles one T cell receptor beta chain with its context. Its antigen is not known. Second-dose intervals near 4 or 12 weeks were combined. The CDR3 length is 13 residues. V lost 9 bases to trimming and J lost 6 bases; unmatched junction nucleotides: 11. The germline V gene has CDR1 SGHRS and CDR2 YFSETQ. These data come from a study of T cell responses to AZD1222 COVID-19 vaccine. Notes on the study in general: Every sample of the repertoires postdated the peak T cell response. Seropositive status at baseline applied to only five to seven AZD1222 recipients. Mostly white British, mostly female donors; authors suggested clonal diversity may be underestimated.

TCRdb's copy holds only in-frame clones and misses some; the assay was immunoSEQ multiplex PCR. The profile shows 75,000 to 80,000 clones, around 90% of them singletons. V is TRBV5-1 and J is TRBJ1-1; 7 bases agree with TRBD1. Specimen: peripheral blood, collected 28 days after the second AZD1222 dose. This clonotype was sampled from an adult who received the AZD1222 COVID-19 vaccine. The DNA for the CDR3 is TGCGCCATAAAGACAGGGCCGGTCCCTGAAGCTTTCTTT. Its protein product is CAIKTGPVPEAFF.